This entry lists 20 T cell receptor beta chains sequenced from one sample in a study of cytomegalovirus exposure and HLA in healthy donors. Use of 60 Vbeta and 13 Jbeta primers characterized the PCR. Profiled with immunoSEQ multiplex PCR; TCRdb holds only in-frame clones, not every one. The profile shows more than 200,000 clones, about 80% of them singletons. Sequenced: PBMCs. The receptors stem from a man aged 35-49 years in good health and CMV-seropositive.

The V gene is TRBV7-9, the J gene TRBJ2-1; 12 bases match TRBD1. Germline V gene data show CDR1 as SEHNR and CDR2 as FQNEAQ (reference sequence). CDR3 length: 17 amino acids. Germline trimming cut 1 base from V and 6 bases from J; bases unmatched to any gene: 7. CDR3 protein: CASSLGPGQGAANEQFF. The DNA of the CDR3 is TGTGCCAGCAGCTTAGGGCCGGGACAGGGGGCAGCCAATGAGCAGTTCTTC.

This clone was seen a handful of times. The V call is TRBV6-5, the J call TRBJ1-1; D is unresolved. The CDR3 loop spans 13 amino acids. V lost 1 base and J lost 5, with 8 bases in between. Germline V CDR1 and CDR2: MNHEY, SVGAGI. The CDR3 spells CASSYFRETEAFF. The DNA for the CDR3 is TGTGCCAGCAGTTACTTCCGGGAAACTGAAGCTTTCTTT.

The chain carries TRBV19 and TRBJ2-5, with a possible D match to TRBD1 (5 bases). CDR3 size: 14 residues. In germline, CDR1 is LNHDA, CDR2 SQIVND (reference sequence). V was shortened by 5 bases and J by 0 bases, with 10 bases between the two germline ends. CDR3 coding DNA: TGTGCCAGTAGTTTCAGGGTAGACCAAGAGACCCAGTACTTC. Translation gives CASSFRVDQETQYF.

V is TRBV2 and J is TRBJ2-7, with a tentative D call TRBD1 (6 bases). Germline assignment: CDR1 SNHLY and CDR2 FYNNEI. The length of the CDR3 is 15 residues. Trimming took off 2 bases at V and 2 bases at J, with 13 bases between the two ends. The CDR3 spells CASSEMAKGAYEQYV. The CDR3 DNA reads TGTGCCAGCAGTGAAATGGCGAAGGGGGCCTACGAGCAGTACGTC.

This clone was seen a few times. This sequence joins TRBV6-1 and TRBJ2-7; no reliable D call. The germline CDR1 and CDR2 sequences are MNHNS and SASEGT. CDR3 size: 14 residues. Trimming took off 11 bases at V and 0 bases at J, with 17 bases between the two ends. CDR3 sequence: CAPAVLSNSYEQYF. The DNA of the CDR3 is TGTGCCCCGGCGGTGCTTTCGAACTCCTACGAGCAGTACTTC.

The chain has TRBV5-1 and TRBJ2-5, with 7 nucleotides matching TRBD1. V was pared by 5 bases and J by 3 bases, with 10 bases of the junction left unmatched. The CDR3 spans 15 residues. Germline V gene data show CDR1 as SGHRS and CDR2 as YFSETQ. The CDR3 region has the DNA TGCGCCAGCAGAGATCCGGGACAGCTAAAAGAGACCCAGTACTTC. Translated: CASRDPGQLKETQYF.

The DNA for the CDR3 is TGCGCCAGCAGCTTGGGACAGACCTACAATGAGCAGTTCTTC. Residues: CASSLGQTYNEQFF. The V call is TRBV5-1, the J call TRBJ2-1, with D perhaps TRBD1 (5 bases). V lost 0 bases to trimming and J lost 2 bases, with 6 bases between them. This CDR3 has 14 amino acids. From germline, CDR1 is SGHRS and CDR2 YFSETQ.

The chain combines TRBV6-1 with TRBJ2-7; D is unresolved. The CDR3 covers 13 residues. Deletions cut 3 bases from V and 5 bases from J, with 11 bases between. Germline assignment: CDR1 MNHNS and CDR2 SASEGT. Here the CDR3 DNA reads TGTGCCAGCAGTGATGGGCCTGCCCACGAGCAGTACGTC. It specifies CASSDGPAHEQYV.

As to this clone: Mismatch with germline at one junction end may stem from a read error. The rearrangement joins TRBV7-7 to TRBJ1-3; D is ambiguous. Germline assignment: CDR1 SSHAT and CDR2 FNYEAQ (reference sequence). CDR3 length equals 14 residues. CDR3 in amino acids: CASSLGSPGNTIYF. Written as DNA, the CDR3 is TGTGCTAGCAGCTTAGGTTCTCCTGGAAACACCATATATTTT.

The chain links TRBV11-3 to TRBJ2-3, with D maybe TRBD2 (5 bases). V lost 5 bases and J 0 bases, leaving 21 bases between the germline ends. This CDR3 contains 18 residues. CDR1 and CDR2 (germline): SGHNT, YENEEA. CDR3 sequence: CASSHPAGSGTSTDTQYF. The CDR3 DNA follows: TGTGCCAGCAGCCACCCCGCGGGCAGCGGCACTAGCACAGATACGCAGTATTTT.

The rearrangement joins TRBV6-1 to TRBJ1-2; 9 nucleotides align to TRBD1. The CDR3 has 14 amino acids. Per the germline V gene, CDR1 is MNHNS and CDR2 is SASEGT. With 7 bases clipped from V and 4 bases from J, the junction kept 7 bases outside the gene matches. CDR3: CASNSGTGSYGYTF. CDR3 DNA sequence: TGTGCCAGCAATTCCGGGACAGGGAGCTATGGCTACACCTTC.

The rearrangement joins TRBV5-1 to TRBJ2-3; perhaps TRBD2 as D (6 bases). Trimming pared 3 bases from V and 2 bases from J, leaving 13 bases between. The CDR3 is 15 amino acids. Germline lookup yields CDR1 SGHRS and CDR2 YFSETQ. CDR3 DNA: TGCGCCAGCAGCTCACCGGGACTCCCCACAGATACGCAGTATTTT. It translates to CASSSPGLPTDTQYF.

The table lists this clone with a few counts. CDR3 amino acids: CSVRRDRDGYTF. Written as DNA, the CDR3 is TGCAGCGTCCGCCGGGACAGAGATGGCTACACCTTC. The gene calls are TRBV29-1 and TRBJ1-2, with 7 nucleotides matching TRBD1. Germline V gene sequence: CDR1 SQVTM, CDR2 ANQGSEA. J gave up 6 bases and V 6 bases, and 7 bases lay outside the gene matches. This CDR3 comprises 12 residues.

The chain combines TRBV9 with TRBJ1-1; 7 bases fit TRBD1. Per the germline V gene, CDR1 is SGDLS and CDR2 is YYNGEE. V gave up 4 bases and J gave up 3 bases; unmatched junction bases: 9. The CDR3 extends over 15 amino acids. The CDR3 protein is CASSSREGAHTEAFF. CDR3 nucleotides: TGTGCCAGCAGCTCTAGAGAGGGGGCGCACACTGAAGCTTTCTTT.

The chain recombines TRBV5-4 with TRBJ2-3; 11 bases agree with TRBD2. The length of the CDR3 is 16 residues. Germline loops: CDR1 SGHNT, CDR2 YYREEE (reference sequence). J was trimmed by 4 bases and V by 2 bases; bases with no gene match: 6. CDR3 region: CASSFETSGKSDTQYF. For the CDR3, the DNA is TGTGCCAGCAGCTTTGAGACTAGCGGGAAATCAGATACGCAGTATTTT.

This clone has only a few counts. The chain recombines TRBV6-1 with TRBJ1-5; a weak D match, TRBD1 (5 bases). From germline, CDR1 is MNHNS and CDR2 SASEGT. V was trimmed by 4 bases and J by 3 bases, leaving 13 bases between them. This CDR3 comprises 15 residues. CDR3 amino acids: CASSVGAPPNQPQHF. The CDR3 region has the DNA TGTGCCAGCAGTGTAGGGGCCCCTCCCAATCAGCCCCAGCATTTT.

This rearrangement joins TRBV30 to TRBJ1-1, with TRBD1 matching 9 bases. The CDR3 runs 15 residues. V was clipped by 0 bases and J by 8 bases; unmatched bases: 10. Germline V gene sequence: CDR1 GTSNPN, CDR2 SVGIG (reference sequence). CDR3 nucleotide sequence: TGTGCCTGGAGTGTTGCCGGGACAGGGTATCCCGAAGCTTTCTTT. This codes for CAWSVAGTGYPEAFF.

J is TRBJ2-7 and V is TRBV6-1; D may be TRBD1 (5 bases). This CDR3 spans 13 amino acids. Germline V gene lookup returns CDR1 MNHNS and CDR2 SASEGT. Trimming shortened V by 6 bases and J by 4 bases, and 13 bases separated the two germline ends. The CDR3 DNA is TGTGCCAGCAGCGAAATGAAGGGGTACGAGCAGTACTTC. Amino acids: CASSEMKGYEQYF.

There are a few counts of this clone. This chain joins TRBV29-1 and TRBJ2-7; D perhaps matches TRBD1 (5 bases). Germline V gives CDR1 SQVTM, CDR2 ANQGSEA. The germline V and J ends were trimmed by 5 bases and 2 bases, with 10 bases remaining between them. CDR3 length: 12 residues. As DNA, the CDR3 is TGCAGCGTTTCGGACATGACCTACGAGCAGTACTTC. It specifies CSVSDMTYEQYF.

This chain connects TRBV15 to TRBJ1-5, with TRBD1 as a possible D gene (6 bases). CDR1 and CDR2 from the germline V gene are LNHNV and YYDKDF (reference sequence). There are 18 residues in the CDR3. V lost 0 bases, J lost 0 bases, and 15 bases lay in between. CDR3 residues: CATSRDPGGAYSNQPQHF. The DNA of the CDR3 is TGTGCCACCAGCAGAGATCCGGGGGGCGCGTATAGCAATCAGCCCCAGCATTTT.